A selection of T cell receptor beta chains follows, all from one sample in a study of cytotoxic CD8 clonotypes in ibrutinib-treated CLL. Sequencing used immunoSEQ multiplex PCR; TCRdb keeps in-frame clones, though not all of them. The sample carries hundreds of thousands of clones, 70% recorded once. Specimen: PBMCs, collected after 24 months of ibrutinib treatment. The receptors were gathered from a human donor with chronic lymphocytic leukemia. Both conserved end residues are part of each CDR3. The D gene is left open where the match is weak. The size field is filled for only some rows; it gives once, few, many or a size class.

v_gene	abundance	d_gene	len	j_gene	CDR3aa	CDR3nt
TRBV12-5	.	.	13	TRBJ1-2	CASGFGLSYGYTF	TGTGCTAGTGGTTTCGGGCTGTCCTATGGCTACACCTTC
TRBV5-8	.	.	15	TRBJ2-7	CASSSLIKGLYEQYF	TGTGCCAGCAGCTCGTTAATCAAAGGGCTCTACGAGCAGTACTTC
TRBV7-2	.	.	15	TRBJ1-1	CASSLGSGAGTEAFF	TGTGCCAGCAGCTTAGGGTCAGGGGCGGGCACTGAAGCTTTCTTT
TRBV25-1	.	.	14	TRBJ2-1	CASGDPDSYNEQFF	TGTGCCAGCGGGGACCCGGACTCCTACAATGAGCAGTTCTTC
TRBV4-3	.	TRBD2	15	TRBJ2-1	CASSQGLAGADEQFF	TGCGCCAGCAGCCAAGGGCTAGCGGGAGCCGATGAGCAGTTCTTC
TRBV19	.	.	11	TRBJ2-7	CASRTSTEQYF	TGTGCCAGTAGGACCTCTACGGAGCAGTACTTC
TRBV6-6	few	.	15	TRBJ1-1	CASSLGGTRNTEAFF	TGTGCCAGCAGTCTGGGGGGTACCCGGAACACTGAAGCTTTCTTT
TRBV7-2	.	.	13	TRBJ2-2	CASSLDQTGELFF	TGTGCCAGCAGCTTAGATCAGACCGGGGAGCTGTTTTTT
TRBV28	.	TRBD2	14	TRBJ2-5	CASSIGGSGETQYF	TGTGCCAGCAGTATAGGCGGGAGCGGGGAGACCCAGTACTTC
TRBV4-2	.	.	13	TRBJ1-2	CASSQDLRYGYTF	TGTGCCAGCAGCCAAGATCTCCGCTATGGCTACACCTTC
TRBV6-1	few	.	12	TRBJ1-1	CASSENFPEAFF	TGTGCCAGCAGTGAAAATTTTCCTGAAGCTTTCTTT
TRBV7-8	.	.	15	TRBJ1-5	CASSLAGDPYQPQHF	TGTGCCAGCAGCTTAGCTGGGGATCCGTATCAGCCCCAGCATTTT
TRBV28	.	.	11	TRBJ1-4	CASSGNEKLFF	TGTGCCAGCAGCGGGAATGAAAAACTGTTTTTT
TRBV7-9	.	.	19	TRBJ1-5	CASSSPGPHTVDSNQPQHF	TGTGCCAGCAGCTCGCCGGGACCCCATACGGTTGATAGCAATCAGCCCCAGCATTTT
TRBV7-2	.	.	13	TRBJ1-2	CASSLRRDYGYTF	TGTGCCAGCAGCTTGCGCCGGGACTATGGCTACACCTTC
TRBV18	.	.	13	TRBJ1-5	CASSQAGDQPQHF	TGTGCCAGCTCCCAGGCGGGGGATCAGCCCCAGCATTTT
TRBV6-5	.	.	13	TRBJ2-3	CASSSLSTDTQYF	TGTGCCAGCAGTTCGCTAAGCACAGATACGCAGTATTTT
TRBV6-6	.	.	15	TRBJ2-3	CASSYSEQGGDTQYF	TGTGCCAGCAGTTACTCGGAGCAGGGAGGAGATACGCAGTATTTT
TRBV5-8	.	.	11	TRBJ2-5	CASSLTETQYF	TGTGCCAGCAGCTTGACGGAGACCCAGTACTTC
TRBV6-6	.	.	14	TRBJ2-7	CASSPSSAAYEQYF	TGTGCCAGCAGCCCTTCCTCAGCGGCCTACGAGCAGTACTTC
TRBV5-4	.	TRBD1	17	TRBJ2-5	CASSSAQGTGGRETQYF	TGTGCCAGCAGCTCCGCCCAAGGGACAGGGGGCCGGGAGACCCAGTACTTC
TRBV10-3	.	.	11	TRBJ1-1	CATLERGAAFF	TGTGCCACCCTGGAGCGGGGGGCGGCTTTCTTT
TRBV28	.	.	14	TRBJ2-3	CASRAAASTDTQYF	TGTGCCAGCAGGGCAGCTGCTAGCACAGATACGCAGTATTTT
TRBV2	.	.	14	TRBJ1-4	CASGEARTNEKLFF	TGTGCCAGTGGGGAGGCTCGAACTAATGAAAAACTGTTTTTT